This entry features one T cell receptor beta chain sequence. Its antigen is unknown. Unfractionated whole blood was the source from which total RNA was extracted. These data come from a study of human T cells and chemical hapten exposure. Background on the study: Minor volume differences among pooled libraries chiefly drove per-sample TCR yield variation. Study-level findings and limits: With regard to DPC sensitization, TCRs above 1 in 1000 frequency did not change.

Separate cDNA molecules received unique molecular identifiers, which the library attached to them. In the source study's methods: Per-sample TCR counts ranged from about 23,224 to 690,600, median roughly 98,000. Each CDR3 protein gets one entry after TCRdb re-called the 5' RACE reads with MiXCR. TCRdb's processing, not the authors' own work, is the source of the V and J calls. The sample shows some 150,000 distinct CDR3 sequences, around 4% of them seen only once. Per germline, CDR1 MDHEN and CDR2 SYDVKM. Trimming took 1 base from V and 1 from J, leaving 10 bases between them. The CDR3 sequence is 16 residues long.

This TCR derives from a female donor in good health. This chain connects TRBV28 to TRBJ2-2; D might be TRBD2 (6 bases). The CDR3 DNA follows: TGTGCCAGCAGTTTATATGGGCGGGGGAACACCGGGGAGCTGTTTTTT. Translating it yields CASSLYGRGNTGELFF.